This T cell receptor beta chain appears in the sequencing data of a study of blood T cells in healthy people across ages. Trimming removed 5 bases from V and 2 bases from J, with 16 bases in between. Per germline, CDR1 DFQATT and CDR2 SNEGSKA (reference sequence). The CDR3 consists of 14 residues. Each sample used at least 7 million PBMCs. This clonotype was counted a few times. The authors ran a second PCR of 7 to 11 cycles using a sample-barcoded 5' primer and a J-beta primer mix. In TCRdb, the 5' RACE reads were re-called with MiXCR into one record per CDR3 protein. Found here are roughly 800,000 distinct CDR3 sequences, more than 45% of them singletons; the top ten hold approximately 23%.

The chain recombines TRBV20-1 with TRBJ2-7; D possibly corresponds to TRBD1 (6 bases). This receptor was obtained from a man aged 25-40 years in good health. Material for sequencing was blood. Here the CDR3 reads CSAADRPKAYEQYF. As DNA, the CDR3 is TGCAGTGCTGCGGACAGACCAAAGGCCTACGAGCAGTACTTC.